This paragraph reports one T cell receptor (beta chain). Its antigen is not known. This sample is part of a study of OX40 agonist ivuxolimab in advanced cancers. The V gene lost 4 bases and the J gene lost 5 bases, with 15 bases spanning the gap. CDR3 length equals 14 residues. CDR1 and CDR2 from the germline V gene are WNHNN and SYGVQD (reference sequence). The study's findings and limits: Average numbers of expanded clones were greater in CD8+ T cells than in CD4+.

Sequencing was performed with immunoSEQ multiplex PCR; in TCRdb, only in-frame clones are kept and a portion is missing. The sample includes roughly 60,000 clones, 84% of them seen just once. V is TRBV10-1 and J is TRBJ2-7, with a tentative D call TRBD2 (6 bases). The sequenced sample was CD4+ or CD8+ T cells sorted from blood, obtained in a trial of the OX40 agonist ivuxolimab. The receptor was derived from an adult with an advanced solid tumor such as melanoma, head and neck, liver or kidney cancer. CDR3 in amino acids: CASSGAGNTNEQYF. The CDR3 DNA is TGCGCCAGCAGTGGGGCGGGGAACACGAACGAGCAGTACTTC.